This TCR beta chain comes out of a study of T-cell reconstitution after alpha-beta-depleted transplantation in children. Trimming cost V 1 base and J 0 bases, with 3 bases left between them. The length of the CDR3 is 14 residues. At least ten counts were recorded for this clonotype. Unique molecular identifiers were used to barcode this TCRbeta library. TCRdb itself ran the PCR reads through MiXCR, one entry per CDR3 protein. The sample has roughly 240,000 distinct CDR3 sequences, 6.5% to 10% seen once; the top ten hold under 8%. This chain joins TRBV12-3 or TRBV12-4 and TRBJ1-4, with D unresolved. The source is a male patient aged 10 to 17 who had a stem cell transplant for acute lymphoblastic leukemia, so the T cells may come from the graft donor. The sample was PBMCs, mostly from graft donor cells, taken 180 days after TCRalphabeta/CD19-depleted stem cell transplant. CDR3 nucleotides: TGTGCCAGCAGTTTAGGATCAACTAATGAAAAACTGTTTTTT. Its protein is CASSLGSTNEKLFF.